This TCR beta chain was sequenced during a study of blood T cell repertoires in COVID-19. The wider study: Sources were T cells, B-cell-depleted T cells, or PBMCs; the material itself was cDNA or gDNA.

The germline V and J ends were trimmed by 4 bases and 3 bases, with 10 bases remaining between them. This CDR3 has 13 amino acids. CDR1 and CDR2 (germline): LNHDA, SQIVND (reference sequence). Original handling: Estimation of nucleated cell counts was performed using reference gene primer amplification. This table comes from immunoSEQ multiplex PCR, and its TCRdb copy is limited to in-frame clones, with some not included. From that table come the V and J calls and clone size; the DNA was used to work out D and trimming. The sample has some 280,000 clones; around 85% are singletons. The sequence was obtained from a woman in her fifties or sixties with active or convalescent COVID-19. The sample was peripheral blood. The J gene is TRBJ2-7, the V gene TRBV19, with D hard to call. CDR3 sequence (DNA): TGTGCCAGTAGTAGGGCCGCGAGCTACGAGCAGTACTTC. Its translation is CASSRAASYEQYF.